This TCR beta chain originates from a study of cytomegalovirus exposure and HLA in healthy donors. General study points: TCR beta V- and J-gene trimming, according to a later analysis, was linked to a missense DCLRE1C variant.

Germline V lookup: CDR1 SGHAT, CDR2 FQNNGV. The V and J ends lost 5 bases and 1 base, in that order; junction bases with no gene match: 5. The CDR3 is 15 residues long. Primers for the PCR totalled 60 Vbeta and 13 Jbeta. Assay: immunoSEQ multiplex PCR; the TCRdb copy retains only in-frame clones and omits some. The sample has under 200,000 clones, about 71% seen once. To note about this clone: Its antigen is still unknown.

The genes are TRBV11-2 and TRBJ2-3; TRBD2 matches at 8 bases. This TCR derives from a woman between 35 and 50 years old in good health and CMV-seropositive. The source material was PBMCs. DNA for the CDR3: TGTGCCAGCAGCCTCGCGACTAGCGGCACAGATACGCAGTATTTT. Its translation: CASSLATSGTDTQYF. The entire variable domain, with the rest obtained from reference TRBV11-2 and TRBJ2-3, is as follows: EAGVAQSPRYKIIEKRQSVAFWCNPISGHATLYWYQQILGQGPKLLIQFQNNGVVDDSQLPKDRFSAERLKGVDSTLKIQPAKLEDSAVYLCASSLATSGTDTQYFGPGTRLTVL.